This T cell receptor (beta chain) was recorded in a study of cytomegalovirus exposure and HLA in healthy donors. The repertoire was sequenced with immunoSEQ multiplex PCR; TCRdb's copy has only in-frame clones and lacks some. The data contain about 140,000 clones, about nine tenths of them singletons. This CDR3 is 16 amino acids long. CDR1 SEHNR and CDR2 FQNEAQ come from the germline V gene (reference sequence). V was cut by 6 bases and J by 1 base, with 16 bases left in between. This clone was seen a handful of times. Its antigen is currently unknown. General study points: First-cohort TCR clusters were later found to tend to co-occur in the 120 validation repertoires. As was reported, the classifier diagnosed cytomegalovirus status with high specificity and sensitivity.

The rearrangement links TRBV7-9 to TRBJ1-5; D perhaps matches TRBD1 (5 bases). The specimen was PBMCs. This sequence originates from a man younger than 35 in good health and CMV-seropositive. As DNA, the CDR3 is TGTGCCAGCAGTCCCAGGGAGGAGGAGAGCAATCAGCCCCAGCATTTT. This codes for CASSPREEESNQPQHF.